The T cell receptor (beta chain) under discussion was sequenced for a study of neurological immune-mediated disorders (dated by TCRdb to 2018 to 2020). Study-wide context: Peripheral blood TCR-beta repertoires from HTLV-I-associated myelopathy (HAM/TSP) patients, multiple sclerosis patients and healthy controls were compared by UMI-based sequencing. The approximately 96 TCR-beta libraries covered PBMC samples along with longitudinal samples, technical triplicates, and paired sorted CD4+ and CD8+ T-cell subsets. The cohort comprised 68 subjects: about 14 HAM/TSP patients, around 35 multiple sclerosis patients and about 20 healthy controls. Here is what the overall study found, with its caveats: Expanded clones from different subjects shared no identical CDR3 amino acid sequences, which suggests that TCR-beta repertoires were private in all groups. TCR clonal expansion was greatest in HAM/TSP patients and smallest in MS patients, who ranked below even healthy controls.

Blood bank volunteers in Maryland, USA served as the healthy controls. Libraries from unsorted PBMCs were made from 2 million PBMCs kept in RNAlater at -80 degrees C until RNA extraction. PBMCs were separated from peripheral blood using Ficoll-Hypaque density gradient centrifugation and then cryopreserved in liquid nitrogen. This clonotype showed up many times. The antigen this receptor binds is unknown. Base qualities are missing; no much larger clone stands one base away. Reading from cysteine to phenylalanine, the CDR3 counts 13 amino acids. The CDR3 DNA has 39 bases and is translated from base 1. Relative to germline, V is 9 bases shorter and J is 2 bases shorter, with 11 bases between their ends. Taken from the germline V gene, the CDR1 and CDR2 loops are MNHNS and SASEGT. cDNA was synthesized by template-switch 5'RACE using a primer carrying a 10-nucleotide random unique molecular identifier by which each TCR transcript was tagged. Every sequencing run yielded over 180 million TCR-beta sequences covering 15-18 subjects. The RNeasy kit was used for extraction of total RNA. TCR-beta VDJ regions were amplified with primers for the TCR constant region and the 5'RACE anchor, using the KAPA Real-time Library Amplification kit. Sample indexes and Illumina adaptors were added in a first PCR, and a second PCR then increased library yield. The roughly 650 bp TCR product was size-selected on a 2% E-gel SizeSelection system after Ampure bead purification. Before pooling, library quality was checked on a Bioanalyzer, concentration was measured with Qubit, and libraries were quantified with the Kapa Library Quantification kit. An Illumina HiSeq 2500 sequenced the libraries paired-end 2 x 150 bp. To increase sequence diversity, about 25-30% phiX was spiked into each library pool. As for how the authors treated the data: Quality-filtered reads were processed with the UMI-based MiGEC pipeline, and over 75% of raw TCR sequences were removed by the MiGEC pipeline during error correction. IMGT germline references were used for alignment of VDJ genes, and clonotypes were defined by a unique CDR3 amino acid sequence together with V-J genes. Clonal expansion, Shannon diversity and CDR3 relatedness (CalcPairwiseDistances, ClusterSamples) were evaluated with VDJtools, and phylogenetic trees were built with CLCbio workbench. Clones with at least 8 unique UMIs were defined as expanded, with this threshold being based on coefficient-of-variation modelling across technical triplicates. TCRdb itself trimmed the public reads at Q25 with fastp, ran MiXCR and retained productive beta chains. Entries that share a CDR3 protein sequence are merged under the most common genes and DNA. TCRdb, not the original authors, processed these V and J calls. The sample table records 45,000 or so distinct CDR3 sequences; roughly 13% of these occur just once. Of the sample, roughly 1.2% falls within the top ten clones.

Sequenced input: PBMCs. The chain is encoded by TRBV6-1 joined to TRBJ1-5; no D gene call is confident. This clonotype was sampled from a female donor in good health. The DNA sequence follows: TGTGCCAGTATAAGAGATGGCAATCAGCCCCAGCATTTT. Its translation reads: CASIRDGNQPQHF.